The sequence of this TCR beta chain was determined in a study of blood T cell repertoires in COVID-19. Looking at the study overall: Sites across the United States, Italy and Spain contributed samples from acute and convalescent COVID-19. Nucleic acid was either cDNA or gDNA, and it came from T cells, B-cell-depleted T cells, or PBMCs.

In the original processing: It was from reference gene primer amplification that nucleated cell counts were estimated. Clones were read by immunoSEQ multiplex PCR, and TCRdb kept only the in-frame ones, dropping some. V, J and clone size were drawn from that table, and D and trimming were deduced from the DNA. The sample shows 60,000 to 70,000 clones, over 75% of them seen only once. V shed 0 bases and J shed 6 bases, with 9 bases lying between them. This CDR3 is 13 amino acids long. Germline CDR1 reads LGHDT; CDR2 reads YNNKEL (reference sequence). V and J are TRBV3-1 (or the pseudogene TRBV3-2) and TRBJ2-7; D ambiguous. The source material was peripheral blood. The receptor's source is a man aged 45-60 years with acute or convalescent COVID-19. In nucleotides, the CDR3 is TGTGCCAGCAGCCAAGATATTAGTGCCGAGCAGTACTTC. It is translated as CASSQDISAEQYF.